The entry below gives a single TCR beta chain sequence along with its context. Its antigen remains undetermined. No per-base quality is available; no much larger clone lies one base away. CDR1 and CDR2 are drawn from the germline V gene: MNHEY, SVGAGI. V is cut by 0 bases and J by 1 base, and the space between the germline ends is 7 bases. The CDR3 covers 15 residues, taking in both the cysteine and the phenylalanine. Solely the CDR3 DNA is kept, with 45 bases framed from the first base. The data were taken from a study of Graves' ophthalmopathy and Graves' hyperthyroidism (dated by TCRdb to the late 2010s). Some background on the complete study: Peripheral blood was collected at initial diagnosis, prior to any treatment. To tell Graves' ophthalmopathy apart from Graves' hyperthyroidism, and to predict which patients would progress to ophthalmopathy, the study relied on TCR beta repertoire signatures. In total, some 130 blood samples were TCR-sequenced: 40 to 45 ophthalmopathy, some 75 hyperthyroidism and some 17 hyperthyroidism-to-ophthalmopathy patients. T-cell repertoires of thyroid tissue and blood were compared in about 6 hyperthyroidism patients. An independent validation cohort was composed of roughly 18 hyperthyroidism patients and 17 patients who later progressed from hyperthyroidism to ophthalmopathy. The approximately 90 discovery patients were randomly split 7:3 into training and test sets. A discovery set of 95 to 100 patients (approximately 45 ophthalmopathy, 55 to 65 stable hyperthyroidism) was enrolled to explore V-J signatures distinguishing ophthalmopathy from hyperthyroidism. Following sampling, methimazole starting at 30 mg daily was administered to hyperthyroidism patients, and high-dose intravenous methylprednisolone was administered to ophthalmopathy patients.

Study-wide conclusions, independent of this receptor: In validation, the model predicted ophthalmopathy progression with about 64% sensitivity and roughly 72% specificity; 12 predicted patients were CT-confirmed with GO in a median of approximately 6.5 months. Most expanded thyroid clonotypes with a frequency above 0.001 also appeared in blood, which suggests that blood repertoires may reflect the immune response in the thyroid. No statistical method was used to predetermine the sample size, and group allocation was not hidden from the investigators. In cross-validation, the 13-signature model distinguished ophthalmopathy from stable hyperthyroidism with 85% to 90% sensitivity and 81.08% specificity, and in the test set the corresponding values were roughly 80% and 76%.

Ophthalmopathy patients were characterized by moderately to severely active disease, a Clinical Activity Score of at least 3, a NOSPECS grade of at least 4, and a disease duration under 3 months. Patients were excluded if they had other autoimmune diseases, uncontrolled infections, pregnancy or lactation. Diagnosis was based on clinical symptoms, serum thyroxine, TRAb, thyroid ultrasound and orbital computed tomography. Ficoll-Paque density gradient centrifugation was used to isolate PBMCs from around 10 ml of fresh peripheral blood. Trizol reagent was used to extract the total RNA, and its quality was then checked on an Agilent 2100 Bioanalyzer. TCR beta CDR3 regions were amplified from RNA transcripts for repertoire sequencing. The first round was an RT-PCR using HTBI primers with the Qiagen OneStep RT-PCR kit, and this first round was followed by a second-round multiplex PCR, then size selection and purification. Libraries were sequenced on an Illumina HiSeq2000 using paired-end 100 bp reads. The original pipeline was this. SOAPnuke was used for read processing, and reads with adapters, uncalled bases, a mean Phred below 15, or no exact constant-primer or identifier match were discarded. COPE v1.2.5 was used to merge high-quality paired reads. Each unique nucleotide sequence was treated as a clonotype, and MiTCR v1.1 was used to align the clonotypes to the IMGT TRB V, D and J references. Only V-J combinations with frequency above 0.0001 were analysed, covering approximately 99% of repertoires. For each V-J combination, a TCR clonal expansion and chaos score was defined as the ratio of F50 clonal expansion to chaos observed in the TCRdist matrix. Welch's t-statistics and random forest were used to reduce features to 10 to 15 V-J combinations, which were fed into a naive Bayes classifier. The similarity between thyroid and blood repertoires was quantified using the Morisita-Horn index. Through fastp at Q25 and MiXCR, TCRdb rebuilt clones from the public reads, retaining in-frame beta chains. CDR3 protein duplicates are merged, each entry listing the most common genes and DNA. The V and J calls follow TCRdb's processing rather than the paper's. The sample table shows more than 150,000 distinct CDR3 sequences, and roughly two fifths are seen once. The ten largest account for around 5.8% of the sample.

This receptor was identified in a woman in her 40s with Graves' ophthalmopathy. Donor details come from another sample of the same person, matched by shared clones. The material sequenced was peripheral blood. The chain joins TRBV6-5 to TRBJ1-3, with the D gene uncertain. The CDR3 is CASSYSWQSGNTIYF. The DNA reads as follows: TGTGCCAGCAGTTACTCGTGGCAGTCTGGAAACACCATATATTTT.